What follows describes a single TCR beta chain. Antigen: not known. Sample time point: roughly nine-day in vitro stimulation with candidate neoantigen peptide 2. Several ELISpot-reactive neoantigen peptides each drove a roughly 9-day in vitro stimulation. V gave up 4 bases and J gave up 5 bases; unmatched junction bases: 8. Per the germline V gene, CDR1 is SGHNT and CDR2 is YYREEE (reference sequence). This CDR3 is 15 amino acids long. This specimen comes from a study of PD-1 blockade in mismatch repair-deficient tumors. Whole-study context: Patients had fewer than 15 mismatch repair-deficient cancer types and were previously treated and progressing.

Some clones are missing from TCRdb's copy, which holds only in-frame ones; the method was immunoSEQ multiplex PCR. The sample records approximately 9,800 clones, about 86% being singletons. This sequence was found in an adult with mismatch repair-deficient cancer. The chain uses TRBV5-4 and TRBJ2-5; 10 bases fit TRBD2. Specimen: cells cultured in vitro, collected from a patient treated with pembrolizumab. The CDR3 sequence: CASSQSSGRAETQYF. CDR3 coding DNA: TGTGCCAGCAGCCAATCCAGCGGGAGGGCGGAGACCCAGTACTTC.